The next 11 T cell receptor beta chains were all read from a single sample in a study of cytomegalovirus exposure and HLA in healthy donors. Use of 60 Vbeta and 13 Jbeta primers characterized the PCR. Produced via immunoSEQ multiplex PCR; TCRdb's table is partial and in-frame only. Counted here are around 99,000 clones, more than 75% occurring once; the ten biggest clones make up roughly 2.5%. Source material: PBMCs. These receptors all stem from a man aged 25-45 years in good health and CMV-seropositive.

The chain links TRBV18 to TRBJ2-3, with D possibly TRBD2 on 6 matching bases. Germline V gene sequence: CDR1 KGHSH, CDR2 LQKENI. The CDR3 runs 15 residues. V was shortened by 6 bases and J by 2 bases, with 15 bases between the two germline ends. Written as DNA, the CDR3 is TGTGCCAGCTCCGCCCAGTCGGGGGTCACAGATACGCAGTATTTT. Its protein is CASSAQSGVTDTQYF.

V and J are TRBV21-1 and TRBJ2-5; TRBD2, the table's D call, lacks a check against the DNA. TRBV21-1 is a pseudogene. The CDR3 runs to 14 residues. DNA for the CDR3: TGTGCCAGCACAGTACGTAGCGGTCGGGAGACCCAGTACTTC. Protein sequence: CASTVRSGRETQYF.

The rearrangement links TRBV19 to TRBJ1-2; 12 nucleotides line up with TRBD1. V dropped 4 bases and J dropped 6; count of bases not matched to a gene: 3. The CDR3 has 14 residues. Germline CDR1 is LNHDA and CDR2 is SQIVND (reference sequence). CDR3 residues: CASSTGTGGDGYTF. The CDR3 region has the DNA TGTGCCAGTAGTACGGGGACAGGGGGCGATGGCTACACCTTC.

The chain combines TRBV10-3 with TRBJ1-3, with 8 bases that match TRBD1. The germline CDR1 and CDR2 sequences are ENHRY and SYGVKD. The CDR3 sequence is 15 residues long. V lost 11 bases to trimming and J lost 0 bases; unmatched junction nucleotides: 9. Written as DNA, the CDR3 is TGTGCCTCCTCGACAGGGGCCATCTCTGGAAACACCATATATTTT. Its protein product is CASSTGAISGNTIYF.

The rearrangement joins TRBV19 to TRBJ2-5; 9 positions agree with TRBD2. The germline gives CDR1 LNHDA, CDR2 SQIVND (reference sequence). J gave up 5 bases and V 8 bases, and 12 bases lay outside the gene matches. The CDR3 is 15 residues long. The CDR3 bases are TGTGCCAGTGGATCCCCAGGGGCGGGGGGGGAGACCCAGTACTTC. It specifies CASGSPGAGGETQYF.

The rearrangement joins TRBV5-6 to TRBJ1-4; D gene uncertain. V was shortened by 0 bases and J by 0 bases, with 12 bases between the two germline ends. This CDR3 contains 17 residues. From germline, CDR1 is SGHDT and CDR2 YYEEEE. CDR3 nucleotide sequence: TGTGCCAGCAGCTTGGGGGGAGGGAGCGCAACTAATGAAAAACTGTTTTTT. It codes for CASSLGGGSATNEKLFF.

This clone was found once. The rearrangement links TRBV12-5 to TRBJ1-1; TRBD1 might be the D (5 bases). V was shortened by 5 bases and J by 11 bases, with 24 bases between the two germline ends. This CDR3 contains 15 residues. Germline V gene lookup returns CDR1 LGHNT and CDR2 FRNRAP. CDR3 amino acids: CASGADVTVILSAFF. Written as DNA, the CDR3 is TGTGCTAGTGGTGCCGACGTGACAGTTATATTGTCGGCTTTCTTT.

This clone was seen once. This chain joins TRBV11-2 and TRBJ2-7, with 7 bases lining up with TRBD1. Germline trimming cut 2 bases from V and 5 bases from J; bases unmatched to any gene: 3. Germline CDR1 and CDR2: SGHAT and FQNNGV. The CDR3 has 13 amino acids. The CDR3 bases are TGTGCCAGCAGCTTATCGACAGGGCACGAGCAGTACTTC. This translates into CASSLSTGHEQYF.

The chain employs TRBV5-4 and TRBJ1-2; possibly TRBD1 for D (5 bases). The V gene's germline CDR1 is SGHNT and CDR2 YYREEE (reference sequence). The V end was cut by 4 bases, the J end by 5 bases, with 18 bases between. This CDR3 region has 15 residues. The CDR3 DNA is TGTGCCAGCAGCCAATCAGGCGGGGCTGATTATGGCTACACCTTC. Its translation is CASSQSGGADYGYTF.

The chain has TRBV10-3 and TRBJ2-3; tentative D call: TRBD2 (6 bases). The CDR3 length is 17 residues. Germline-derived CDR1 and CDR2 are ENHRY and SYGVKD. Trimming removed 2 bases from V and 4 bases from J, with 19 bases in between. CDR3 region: CAISEPYGTPSPDTQYF. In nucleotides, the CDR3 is TGTGCCATCAGTGAGCCTTACGGGACTCCTTCGCCAGATACGCAGTATTTT.

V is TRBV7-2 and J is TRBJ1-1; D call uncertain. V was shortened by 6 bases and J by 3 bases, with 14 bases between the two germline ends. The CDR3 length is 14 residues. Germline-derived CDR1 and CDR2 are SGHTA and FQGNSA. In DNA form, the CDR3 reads TGTGCCAGCAGTTCTGGGCCCGCCTACACTGAAGCTTTCTTT. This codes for CASSSGPAYTEAFF.